The 29 T cell receptor beta chains listed next were all sequenced from one sample in a study of T cell changes during pregnancy in multiple sclerosis. The assay was immunoSEQ multiplex PCR, and TCRdb's table has in-frame clones only and misses some. The data show about 23,000 clones, around 88% seen once. Here the sequenced sample was CD4+ T cells from peripheral blood mononuclear cells, taken in the first trimester of pregnancy. The receptor source for this set is a female donor in good health, enrolled as a control in a pregnancy study.

The CDR3 region is CASSVSGTTYEQYF. CDR3 sequence (DNA): TGTGCCAGCAGCGTGTCCGGGACAACTTACGAGCAGTACTTC. The rearrangement joins TRBV11-2 to TRBJ2-7, with TRBD1 as a possible D gene (6 bases). Trimming removed 5 bases from V and 4 bases from J, with 15 bases in between. Germline lookup yields CDR1 SGHAT and CDR2 FQNNGV. This CDR3 contains 14 residues.

The V and J genes are TRBV6-5 and TRBJ1-2; TRBD1 might be the D (6 bases). The V gene lost 4 bases and the J gene lost 2 bases, with 17 bases spanning the gap. The V gene's germline CDR1 is MNHEY and CDR2 SVGAGI. CDR3 length equals 16 residues. CDR3 residues: CASSSPRGGTNYGYTF. CDR3 sequence (DNA): TGTGCCAGCAGTTCTCCGAGGGGGGGGACGAACTATGGCTACACCTTC.

The chain carries TRBV11-2 and TRBJ2-3; 9 bases map to TRBD2. The trim removed 3 bases at V and 5 bases at J, leaving 6 bases unmatched. Germline CDR1 and CDR2: SGHAT and FQNNGV. This CDR3 is built from 15 residues. The CDR3, as DNA: TGTGCCAGCAGCTTCGCGGGGGGGCCGGAAGATACGCAGTATTTT. Translating gives CASSFAGGPEDTQYF.

The chain couples TRBV28 to TRBJ2-1; TRBD2 matches 7 bases. In germline, CDR1 is MDHEN, CDR2 SYDVKM. With V trimmed by 6 bases and J by 6 bases, 11 bases remained unmatched. This CDR3 region has 15 residues. Here the CDR3 DNA reads TGTGCCAGCAGGCTGGGGGGGTGGGAGGGCAATGAGCAGTTCTTC. It yields the protein CASRLGGWEGNEQFF.

This clone was detected only once. CDR3 in amino acids: CASSYGPGGYQETQYF. The CDR3 DNA follows: TGTGCCAGCAGTTACGGGCCAGGGGGCTACCAAGAGACCCAGTACTTC. The J gene is TRBJ2-5, the V gene TRBV6-6; 8 nucleotides align to TRBD1. The CDR3 covers 16 residues. The V gene's germline CDR1 is MNHNY and CDR2 SVGAGI (reference sequence). V was clipped by 2 bases and J by 0 bases; unmatched bases: 5.

V gene TRBV6-4 combines with J gene TRBJ1-1; D is perhaps TRBD1 (6 bases). The CDR3 is 15 residues long. Trimming stripped 3 bases from V and 5 bases from J, with 16 bases between. Germline V gene sequence: CDR1 MRHNA, CDR2 SNTAGT. This CDR3 is CASSERGGRRTEAFF. In DNA form, the CDR3 reads TGTGCCAGCAGTGAACGAGGGGGTAGGCGAACTGAAGCTTTCTTT.

The chain combines TRBV15 with TRBJ1-5; no firm D call. The length of the CDR3 is 14 residues. In germline, CDR1 is LNHNV, CDR2 YYDKDF (reference sequence). Trimming cost V 1 base and J 2 bases, with 6 bases left between them. CDR3 in amino acids: CATSRVRGNQPQHF. The CDR3 coding sequence is TGTGCCACCAGCAGAGTAAGAGGCAATCAGCCCCAGCATTTT.

The chain employs TRBV6-5 and TRBJ1-2, with a weak D call TRBD1 (5 bases). This CDR3 has 14 residues. Between the trimmed V and J ends, which lost 0 bases and 0 bases, there was a span of 5 bases. Germline values: CDR1 MNHEY, CDR2 SVGAGI. This chain's CDR3 is CASSYSDTNYGYTF. In nucleotides, the CDR3 is TGTGCCAGCAGTTACTCGGACACTAACTATGGCTACACCTTC.

The rearrangement joins TRBV25-1 to TRBJ1-2; possibly TRBD1 for D (5 bases). The CDR3 extends over 17 amino acids. Germline V CDR1 and CDR2: MGHDK, SYGVNS. V lost 6 bases and J lost 1, with 21 bases in between. The chain's CDR3 is CASSGGRPPFLNYGYTF. As DNA, the CDR3 is TGTGCCAGCAGCGGGGGACGTCCACCCTTCCTTAACTATGGCTACACCTTC.

The chain uses TRBV15 and TRBJ1-4, with a possible D match to TRBD1 (6 bases). V shed 1 base and J shed 3 bases, with 15 bases lying between them. The length of the CDR3 is 17 residues. CDR1 and CDR2 from the germline V gene are LNHNV and YYDKDF (reference sequence). CDR3 sequence (DNA): TGTGCCACCAGCAGAGTATTGAGGGGGACGGCTAATGAAAAACTGTTTTTT. It yields the protein CATSRVLRGTANEKLFF. The whole variable domain, remainder taken from reference TRBV15 and TRBJ1-4, is DAMVIQNPRYQVTQFGKPVTLSCSQTLNHNVMYWYQQKSSQAPKLLFHYYDKDFNNEADTPDNFQSRRPNTSFCFLDIRSPGLGDTAMYLCATSRVLRGTANEKLFFGSGTQLSVL.

The genes are TRBV28 and TRBJ2-4; possibly TRBD2 for D (6 bases). Between the trimmed V and J ends, which lost 6 bases and 6 bases, there was a span of 15 bases. Germline lookup yields CDR1 MDHEN and CDR2 SYDVKM. The CDR3 runs 14 residues. CDR3 in amino acids: CASSPRREGNIQYF. The CDR3, as DNA: TGTGCCAGCAGCCCTAGGAGGGAAGGAAACATTCAGTACTTC.

Points on this clone: The CDR3 does not close with the conserved phenylalanine or tryptophan, likely indicating a read error. V is TRBV4-1 and J is TRBJ1-4; 8 bases align to TRBD1. The CDR3 has 18 residues. The V gene's germline CDR1 is MGHRA and CDR2 YSYEKL. The ends lost 0 bases at V and 7 bases at J; junction bases unmatched: 13. CDR3 sequence reads: CASSQEGTGGTTPEKLFL. In DNA form, the CDR3 reads TGCGCCAGCAGCCAAGAAGGAACAGGGGGTACCACGCCTGAAAAACTGTTTCTT.

This clone was seen only once. The chain joins TRBV7-2 to TRBJ2-2, with 9 bases that match TRBD1. The trim removed 5 bases at V and 4 bases at J, leaving 5 bases unmatched. The germline V gene encodes CDR1 SGHTA and CDR2 FQGNSA. The CDR3 sequence is 15 residues long. CDR3 DNA sequence: TGTGCCAGCAGCCTACAGGGGGCTGGCACCGGGGAGCTGTTTTTT. It encodes CASSLQGAGTGELFF.

The V and J genes are TRBV5-4 and TRBJ1-1; possibly TRBD1 for D (6 bases). Germline V gene data show CDR1 as SGHNT and CDR2 as YYREEE (reference sequence). V lost 2 bases, J lost 1 base, and 9 bases lay in between. The CDR3 sequence is 14 residues long. CDR3 residues: CASSFTGRNTEAFF. The CDR3 DNA reads TGTGCCAGCAGCTTCACAGGGAGGAACACTGAAGCTTTCTTT. The variable domain in full, with the rest retrieved from reference TRBV5-4 and TRBJ1-1, is ETGVTQSPTHLIKTRGQQVTLRCSSQSGHNTVSWYQQALGQGPQFIFQYYREEENGRGNFPPRFSGLQFPNYSSELNVNALELDDSALYLCASSFTGRNTEAFFGQGTRLTVV.

The V gene is TRBV18, the J gene TRBJ1-2; the D gene is possibly TRBD1 (5 bases). The CDR3 spans 14 residues. V gave up 3 bases and J gave up 3 bases, with 11 bases separating them. CDR1 and CDR2 (germline): KGHSH, LQKENI. CDR3 protein: CASSPQGTDYGYTF. CDR3 DNA: TGTGCCAGCTCACCCCAGGGTACTGACTATGGCTACACCTTC.

V and J are TRBV5-6 and TRBJ1-2; D not resolved. CDR3 size: 13 residues. V shed 0 bases and J shed 4 bases, with 7 bases lying between them. The V gene's germline CDR1 is SGHDT and CDR2 YYEEEE. The CDR3 loop reads CASSLDFSYGYTF. The CDR3 DNA is TGTGCCAGCAGCTTGGACTTCTCCTATGGCTACACCTTC.

The J gene is TRBJ2-5, the V gene TRBV5-6, with D possibly matching TRBD1 (6 bases). The germline V and J ends were trimmed by 4 bases and 4 bases, with 17 bases remaining between them. CDR1 is SGHDT, CDR2 YYEEEE, per germline. The CDR3 is 15 residues long. CDR3 DNA: TGTGCCAGCAGCATTCCCAGGGGCGCCCGAGAGACCCAGTACTTC. It codes for CASSIPRGARETQYF.

The chain links TRBV12-5 to TRBJ2-7, with 9 bases aligning to TRBD1. Germline V gene data show CDR1 as LGHNT and CDR2 as FRNRAP. The CDR3 has 17 amino acids. V lost 0 bases and J lost 5; bases outside the gene matches: 11. In DNA form, the CDR3 reads TGTGCTAGTGGTTTGGTAGAGGAGGGGACAGGGACCCACGAGCAGTACTTC. Protein sequence: CASGLVEEGTGTHEQYF.

Details on this clone: At the DNA level, this CDR3 is encoded by other sequences in the same sample as well. V gene TRBV6-5 combines with J gene TRBJ1-5; 8 bases agree with TRBD1. The CDR3 is made up of 14 amino acids. V shed 6 bases and J 2 bases; nucleotides not matched to a gene: 3. Looked up from germline, CDR1 is MNHEY and CDR2 is SVGAGI. The CDR3 spells CASSPDRGNQPQHF. CDR3 nucleotides: TGTGCCAGCAGCCCGGACAGGGGCAATCAGCCCCAGCATTTT.

This chain uses TRBV6-5 with TRBJ1-2; TRBD1 matches at 9 bases. Germline CDR1 is MNHEY and CDR2 is SVGAGI. CDR3 size: 15 residues. With V trimmed by 6 bases and J by 8 bases, 13 bases remained unmatched. CDR3 bases: TGTGCCAGCAGCCGGTCGGACAGGGGAGGGGGAGGCTACACCTTC. This codes for CASSRSDRGGGGYTF.

The CDR3 here is CASSPLAGGVNIQYF. CDR3 in DNA: TGTGCCAGCAGTCCACTAGCGGGGGGGGTTAACATTCAGTACTTC. The chain couples TRBV6-5 to TRBJ2-4; 13 bases are shared with TRBD2. V lost 5 bases to trimming and J lost 7 bases; unmatched junction nucleotides: 5. This CDR3 has 15 residues. CDR1 is MNHEY and CDR2 is SVGAGI in the germline V gene.

The rearrangement links TRBV11-2 to TRBJ1-1; TRBD1 might be the D (5 bases). With 4 bases removed from V and 0 bases from J, the gap between germline ends came to 12 bases. The CDR3 loop spans 15 amino acids. Germline values: CDR1 SGHAT, CDR2 FQNNGV. The CDR3 DNA reads TGTGCCAGCAGCTCACCGGGGGGGTTGAACACTGAAGCTTTCTTT. Amino acid sequence: CASSSPGGLNTEAFF.

The V gene is TRBV25-1, the J gene TRBJ1-2; D is perhaps TRBD1 (6 bases). This CDR3 comprises 16 residues. CDR1 and CDR2 from the germline V gene are MGHDK and SYGVNS. The V gene lost 1 base and the J gene lost 6 bases, with 18 bases spanning the gap. The CDR3 sequence: CASSEFQQGPGNGYTF. In nucleotides, the CDR3 is TGTGCCAGCAGTGAATTCCAGCAGGGGCCCGGGAATGGCTACACCTTC.

V usage is TRBV5-4 and J usage is TRBJ2-3; TRBD1 aligns across 12 bases. The CDR3 spans 16 residues. The J segment lost 7 bases and the V segment lost 0 bases, leaving 6 bases of the junction unmatched. The germline CDR1 and CDR2 sequences are SGHNT and YYREEE (reference sequence). The CDR3 protein is CASSLGDRGRKNTQYF. The CDR3 bases are TGTGCCAGCAGCTTGGGGGACAGGGGGCGGAAAAATACGCAGTATTTT. The complete variable domain, with remaining parts taken from reference TRBV5-4 and TRBJ2-3, reads ETGVTQSPTHLIKTRGQQVTLRCSSQSGHNTVSWYQQALGQGPQFIFQYYREEENGRGNFPPRFSGLQFPNYSSELNVNALELDDSALYLCASSLGDRGRKNTQYFGPGTRLTVL.

This clone was detected only once. The chain is built from TRBV5-1 and TRBJ1-4; D may be TRBD1 (6 bases). CDR1 is SGHRS, CDR2 YFSETQ, per germline. The length of the CDR3 is 14 residues. Trimming took off 2 bases at V and 3 bases at J, with 8 bases between the two ends. CDR3 protein: CASSLGGSNEKLFF. The CDR3 DNA is TGCGCCAGCAGCTTAGGGGGATCTAATGAAAAACTGTTTTTT.

The chain employs TRBV10-3 and TRBJ2-2; 12 bases fit TRBD2. J gave up 3 bases and V 10 bases, and 9 bases lay outside the gene matches. This CDR3 is built from 16 residues. Germline V lookup: CDR1 ENHRY, CDR2 SYGVKD. The DNA for the CDR3 is TGTGCCACCAATGAGCTAGCGGGGGGGGACACCGGGGAGCTGTTTTTT. This translates into CATNELAGGDTGELFF.

J is TRBJ1-1 and V is TRBV27; tentatively, D is TRBD1 (5 bases). This CDR3 comprises 15 residues. Trimming stripped 5 bases from V and 3 bases from J, with 16 bases between. The germline V gene has CDR1 MNHEY and CDR2 SMNVEV (reference sequence). The CDR3 loop is CASSPPAGKYTEAFF. CDR3 nucleotide sequence: TGTGCCAGCAGTCCCCCGGCAGGGAAGTACACTGAAGCTTTCTTT.

The chain couples TRBV25-1 to TRBJ1-2; TRBD1 matches at 8 bases. The ends lost 1 base at V and 6 bases at J; junction bases unmatched: 7. Germline V gene data show CDR1 as MGHDK and CDR2 as SYGVNS. The CDR3 spans 15 residues. The CDR3 here is CASSELGQGADGYTF. In DNA, the CDR3 is TGTGCCAGCAGTGAATTGGGGCAGGGGGCAGATGGCTACACCTTC.

CDR3 nucleotides: TGCAGCGGCACCCGGGATGTTCGGGAGGATACGCAGTATTTT. Amino acid sequence: CSGTRDVREDTQYF. The chain recombines TRBV29-1 with TRBJ2-3, with D possibly matching TRBD2 (6 bases). The V gene's germline CDR1 is SQVTM and CDR2 ANQGSEA. The germline V and J ends were trimmed by 7 bases and 6 bases, with 20 bases remaining between them. CDR3 length: 14 amino acids.